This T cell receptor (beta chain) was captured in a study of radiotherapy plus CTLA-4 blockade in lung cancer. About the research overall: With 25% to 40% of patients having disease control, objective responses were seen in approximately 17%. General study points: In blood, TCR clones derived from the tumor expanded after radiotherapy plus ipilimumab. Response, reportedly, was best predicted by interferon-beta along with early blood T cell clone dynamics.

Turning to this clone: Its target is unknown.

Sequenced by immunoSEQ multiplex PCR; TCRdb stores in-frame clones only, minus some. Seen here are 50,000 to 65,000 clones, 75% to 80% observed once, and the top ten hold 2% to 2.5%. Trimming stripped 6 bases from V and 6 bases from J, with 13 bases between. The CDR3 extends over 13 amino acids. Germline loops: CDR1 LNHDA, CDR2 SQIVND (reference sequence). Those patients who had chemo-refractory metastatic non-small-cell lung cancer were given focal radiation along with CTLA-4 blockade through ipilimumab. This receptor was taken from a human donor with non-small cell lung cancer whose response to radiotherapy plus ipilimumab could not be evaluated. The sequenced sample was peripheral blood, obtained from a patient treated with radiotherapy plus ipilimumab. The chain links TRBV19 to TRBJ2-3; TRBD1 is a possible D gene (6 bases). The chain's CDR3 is CASRSSTGDTQYF. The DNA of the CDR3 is TGTGCCAGTAGGTCTTCCACAGGGGATACGCAGTATTTT.